A selection of T cell receptor beta chains follows, all from one sample in a study of blood T cell repertoires in COVID-19. Profiling relied on immunoSEQ multiplex PCR, and the TCRdb table lists in-frame clones only, not all of them. The table shows approximately 280,000 clones, with approximately 85% occurring only once. Sequenced material: peripheral blood. The receptors here all came from a man in his fifties with active or convalescent COVID-19. Both conserved end residues are part of each CDR3. Fields, in order: clone size, D gene, J gene, V gene, CDR3 DNA, CDR3 protein. The D gene is left open where the match is weak. The size of a clone is reported for some rows only, either as once, few or many, or as a class for expanded clones.

abundance: once
d_gene: NA
j_gene: TRBJ2-7
v_gene: TRBV19
CDR3nt: TGTGCCAGTAGTATTACAGGGCCCCCCTACGAGCAGTACTTC
CDR3aa: CASSITGPPYEQYF

abundance: NA
d_gene: NA
j_gene: TRBJ1-1
v_gene: TRBV7-8
CDR3nt: TGTGCCAGCAGCCTTGGGGAGGATACTGAAGCTTTCTTT
CDR3aa: CASSLGEDTEAFF

abundance: NA
d_gene: TRBD2
j_gene: TRBJ2-3
v_gene: TRBV20-1
CDR3nt: TGCAGTGCTAGTGAGGCGGGAGGGATAGGCACAGATACGCAGTATTTT
CDR3aa: CSASEAGGIGTDTQYF

abundance: NA
d_gene: TRBD2
j_gene: TRBJ2-3
v_gene: TRBV9
CDR3nt: TGTGCCAGCAGCGTAGAACTAGCGGGAACAGATACGCAGTATTTT
CDR3aa: CASSVELAGTDTQYF

abundance: NA
d_gene: NA
j_gene: TRBJ2-5
v_gene: TRBV5-8
CDR3nt: TGTGCCAGCAGCTTGAGACAGAACCAAGAGACCCAGTACTTC
CDR3aa: CASSLRQNQETQYF

abundance: NA
d_gene: TRBD2
j_gene: TRBJ2-2
v_gene: TRBV5-1
CDR3nt: TGCGCCAGCAGCTCTAGCGGGAGCGGCACCGGGGAGCTGTTTTTT
CDR3aa: CASSSSGSGTGELFF

abundance: once
d_gene: NA
j_gene: TRBJ1-4
v_gene: TRBV2
CDR3nt: TGTGCCAGCAGTGAAGGGGGGCAAGGGAAACTGTTTTTT
CDR3aa: CASSEGGQGKLFF

abundance: NA
d_gene: TRBD1
j_gene: TRBJ1-5
v_gene: TRBV3-1/TRBV3-2
CDR3nt: TGTGCCAGCAGCCGGACAGGAGGCCATCAGCCCCAGCATTTT
CDR3aa: CASSRTGGHQPQHF

abundance: NA
d_gene: TRBD1
j_gene: TRBJ1-5
v_gene: TRBV19
CDR3nt: TGTGCCAGTAAGGACAGGGGTGGGAATCAGCCCCAGCATTTT
CDR3aa: CASKDRGGNQPQHF

abundance: NA
d_gene: NA
j_gene: TRBJ1-2
v_gene: TRBV4-1
CDR3nt: TGCGCCAGCAGCCAAGTAACGGGGGGGGACTATGGCTACACCTTC
CDR3aa: CASSQVTGGDYGYTF

abundance: NA
d_gene: NA
j_gene: TRBJ1-5
v_gene: TRBV18
CDR3nt: TGTGCCAGCTCACCGGCAGGGGAAGACAATCAGCCCCAGCATTTT
CDR3aa: CASSPAGEDNQPQHF

abundance: NA
d_gene: NA
j_gene: TRBJ1-5
v_gene: TRBV7-2
CDR3nt: TGTGCCAGCAGCTTAGAGCGAGGACAGCCCCAGCATTTT
CDR3aa: CASSLERGQPQHF